These 29 T cell receptor beta chains originate from one sample sequenced in a study of shared clonotypes between healthy human individuals. Clones were sequenced by immunoSEQ multiplex PCR, and TCRdb holds only the in-frame ones, with some missing. This sample has roughly 530,000 clones, with around 96% found just once. Sequenced sample: naive CD4+ T cells sorted from blood. Subset: CD45RA+ positively selected. The receptors were gathered from a woman between 25 and 40 years old in good health.

This clone was recorded only once. The chain couples TRBV7-2 to TRBJ2-1; the match to TRBD1 covers 11 bases. The V and J ends lost 5 bases and 7 bases, in that order; junction bases with no gene match: 13. The CDR3 covers 17 residues. The V gene's germline CDR1 is SGHTA and CDR2 FQGNSA. CDR3 in amino acids: CASSPGQGVAGRNEQFF. For the CDR3, the DNA is TGTGCCAGCAGCCCGGGACAGGGGGTAGCGGGAAGGAATGAGCAGTTCTTC.

The J gene is TRBJ2-3, the V gene TRBV5-8; 12 positions match TRBD2. J lost 1 base, V lost 4 bases, and 7 bases had no gene match. This CDR3 is 17 amino acids long. CDR1 and CDR2 (germline): SGHTS, YDEGEE. CDR3 residues: CASSIRLAGAGTDTQYF. As DNA, the CDR3 is TGTGCCAGCAGCATCCGACTAGCGGGAGCCGGCACAGATACGCAGTATTTT. The full variable domain, rest sourced from reference TRBV5-8 and TRBJ2-3, is EAGVTQSPTHLIKTRGQQATLRCSPISGHTSVYWYQQALGLGLQFLLWYDEGEERNRGNFPPRFSGRQFPNYSSELNVNALELEDSALYLCASSIRLAGAGTDTQYFGPGTRLTVL.

The J gene is TRBJ2-5, the V gene TRBV19; 10 bases are shared with TRBD2. Germline CDR1 is LNHDA and CDR2 is SQIVND (reference sequence). V gave up 5 bases and J gave up 5 bases; unmatched junction bases: 11. The CDR3 extends over 16 amino acids. CDR3 protein: CASSSPQLAGKETQYF. The CDR3 DNA follows: TGTGCCAGTAGTTCCCCTCAACTAGCGGGAAAGGAGACCCAGTACTTC.

The chain is built from TRBV2 and TRBJ2-1, with D possibly matching TRBD2 (5 bases). From germline, CDR1 is SNHLY and CDR2 FYNNEI. Trimming removed 8 bases from V and 6 bases from J, with 14 bases in between. The CDR3 is 13 amino acids. The DNA of the CDR3 is TGTGCCAGCCTATTGGACTGGGCCAATGAGCAGTTCTTC. Protein sequence: CASLLDWANEQFF.

V gene TRBV7-2 combines with J gene TRBJ2-1; 7 bases line up with TRBD2. This CDR3 is built from 15 residues. Per the germline V gene, CDR1 is SGHTA and CDR2 is FQGNSA. Trimming cost V 1 base and J 1 base; bases outside gene matches: 1. CDR3 DNA: TGTGCCAGCAGCTTAGGGCGGGAGTCCTACAATGAGCAGTTCTTC. Translating it yields CASSLGRESYNEQFF.

A single count supports this clone. The chain employs TRBV5-1 and TRBJ2-3; D gene unclear. With 1 base removed from V and 4 bases from J, the gap between germline ends came to 16 bases. This CDR3 has 16 residues. CDR1 and CDR2 (germline): SGHRS, YFSETQ. Here the CDR3 reads CASSLFSRNTADTQYF. The CDR3, as DNA: TGCGCCAGCAGCTTGTTTTCCCGAAACACAGCAGATACGCAGTATTTT.

This chain uses TRBV12-5 with TRBJ2-3, with 7 bases that match TRBD2. Germline assignment: CDR1 LGHNT and CDR2 FRNRAP. With V trimmed by 6 bases and J by 6 bases, 15 bases remained unmatched. The CDR3 runs 16 residues. The CDR3 DNA is TGTGCTAGTGGGCGTGTATGGGGGAGGGCCTGGGATACGCAGTATTTT. Translated: CASGRVWGRAWDTQYF.

The chain is built from TRBV15 and TRBJ2-3; D gene ambiguous. The CDR3 totals 16 residues. Trimming cost V 5 bases and J 0 bases, with 15 bases left between them. Germline values: CDR1 LNHNV, CDR2 YYDKDF (reference sequence). For the CDR3, the DNA is TGTGCCACCAGCTTTGGAGATCGGATTAGCACAGATACGCAGTATTTT. Translating gives CATSFGDRISTDTQYF.

The chain joins TRBV11-2 to TRBJ1-2, with D tentatively TRBD1 (5 bases). V dropped 1 base and J dropped 8 bases, with 11 bases sitting between them. CDR1 and CDR2 from the germline V gene are SGHAT and FQNNGV. This CDR3 has 13 residues. CDR3 sequence: CASSLVGGDGYTF. For the CDR3, the DNA is TGTGCCAGCAGCTTAGTGGGAGGGGACGGCTACACCTTC.

This clone was picked up one time. The V call is TRBV10-3, the J call TRBJ2-7; 8 bases fit TRBD1. The CDR3 is made up of 15 amino acids. V shed 4 bases, J shed 0 bases, and the junction held 5 bases outside the gene matches. From germline, CDR1 is ENHRY and CDR2 SYGVKD. The CDR3 nucleotides read TGTGCCATCAGTGGCCGGGGGACAGGCTCCTACGAGCAGTACTTC. It is translated as CAISGRGTGSYEQYF.

This clone appeared once. The chain uses TRBV2 and TRBJ2-1; D is uncertain. CDR1 SNHLY and CDR2 FYNNEI come from the germline V gene. The CDR3 has 12 amino acids. V lost 6 bases, J lost 9 bases, and 12 bases lay in between. CDR3 nucleotides: TGTGCCAGCAGGCTCGGCACCAGTGAGCAGTTCTTC. Translation gives CASRLGTSEQFF.

The chain uses TRBV27 and TRBJ2-4, with 8 bases lining up with TRBD1. The CDR3 runs to 15 residues. The V segment lost 2 bases and the J segment 3 bases; nucleotides outside the gene matches: 3. Germline CDR1 is MNHEY and CDR2 is SMNVEV (reference sequence). In DNA, the CDR3 is TGTGCCAGCAGTTTACGTACAGGGGGCAAAAACATTCAGTACTTC. It specifies CASSLRTGGKNIQYF.

CDR3 in amino acids: CASSFSGQPQHF. CDR3 sequence (DNA): TGTGCCAGCAGTTTTTCCGGTCAGCCCCAGCATTTT. The chain uses TRBV27 and TRBJ1-5; D call uncertain. The germline V gene has CDR1 MNHEY and CDR2 SMNVEV (reference sequence). V was cut by 3 bases and J by 6 bases, with 6 bases left in between. The CDR3 covers 12 residues.

The chain recombines TRBV28 with TRBJ2-7; no firm D call. Trimming stripped 2 bases from V and 2 bases from J, with 7 bases between. CDR1 and CDR2 from the germline V gene are MDHEN and SYDVKM. The CDR3 is 13 amino acids. CDR3 in amino acids: CASSLATPYEQYF. The DNA of the CDR3 is TGTGCCAGCAGTTTAGCAACCCCCTACGAGCAGTACTTC.

The CDR3 DNA reads as TGTGCCATCAGTGAATATGGGTCCGGGACTAGCGGGAGTGGGCCTTCCTACGAGCAGTACTTC. This sequence encodes CAISEYGSGTSGSGPSYEQYF. The chain uses TRBV10-3 and TRBJ2-7, with TRBD2 matching over 14 bases. The CDR3 is 21 residues long. V shed 3 bases and J 1 base; nucleotides not matched to a gene: 17. The germline CDR1 and CDR2 sequences are ENHRY and SYGVKD.

The chain joins TRBV6-6 to TRBJ2-1, with 8 bases that match TRBD1. There are 15 residues in the CDR3. Germline assignment: CDR1 MNHNY and CDR2 SVGAGI (reference sequence). V was pared by 3 bases and J by 9 bases, with 10 bases of the junction left unmatched. CDR3 sequence reads: CASSYDRGNLGEQFF. The CDR3 DNA follows: TGTGCCAGCAGTTATGACAGGGGTAACTTAGGTGAGCAGTTCTTC.

On this clone: The same CDR3 also results from other DNA sequences found in this sample. The chain carries TRBV29-1 and TRBJ1-1; 9 bases align to TRBD1. Germline V gene lookup returns CDR1 SQVTM and CDR2 ANQGSEA. CDR3 length: 13 residues. Trimming cost V 6 bases and J 1 base; bases outside gene matches: 3. The CDR3, as DNA: TGCAGCGTAGGACAGGGGTGGAACACTGAAGCTTTCTTT. Translating gives CSVGQGWNTEAFF.

The chain combines TRBV10-3 with TRBJ1-3, with a possible D match to TRBD1 (5 bases). There are 15 residues in the CDR3. From germline, CDR1 is ENHRY and CDR2 SYGVKD. V was trimmed by 10 bases and J by 4 bases, leaving 20 bases between them. In DNA form, the CDR3 reads TGTGCCACCGGCGAGGACACCTCTCTCGGAAACACCATATATTTT. This gives the protein CATGEDTSLGNTIYF.

DNA for the CDR3: TGCGCCAGCAGTACGGCGCCCCCAGGAGGCTACGAGCAGTACTTC. It codes for CASSTAPPGGYEQYF. The chain combines TRBV5-1 with TRBJ2-7; tentatively, D is TRBD2 (5 bases). The CDR3 is 15 amino acids. V lost 5 bases and J lost 3, with 18 bases in between. Germline loops: CDR1 SGHRS, CDR2 YFSETQ.

V gene TRBV5-6 combines with J gene TRBJ2-5, with unresolved D. The V and J ends lost 3 bases and 0 bases respectively, with 6 bases between them. The CDR3 is 13 amino acids. Germline V gives CDR1 SGHDT, CDR2 YYEEEE. In nucleotides, the CDR3 is TGTGCCAGCAGCTGGACCTACCAAGAGACCCAGTACTTC. This sequence encodes CASSWTYQETQYF.

The chain couples TRBV28 to TRBJ1-5; TRBD1 matches 7 bases. V dropped 5 bases and J dropped 3; count of bases not matched to a gene: 10. CDR1 MDHEN and CDR2 SYDVKM come from the germline V gene. The CDR3 consists of 16 residues. DNA for the CDR3: TGTGCCAGCAGTCCCCTGACAGGGAAAGACAATCAGCCCCAGCATTTT. Translation gives CASSPLTGKDNQPQHF.

This sequence joins TRBV7-8 and TRBJ2-7, with D maybe TRBD1 (6 bases). There are 14 residues in the CDR3. Germline assignment: CDR1 SGHVS and CDR2 FQNEAQ. V lost 5 bases and J lost 6, with 17 bases in between. The CDR3 here is CASSPGHRGSEQYF. The DNA of the CDR3 is TGTGCCAGCAGCCCGGGACACCGAGGGTCCGAGCAGTACTTC.

As DNA, the CDR3 is TGCGCCAGCAGCCGCGAGGCCTACAATGAGCAGTTCTTC. Translating gives CASSREAYNEQFF. V gene TRBV10-1 combines with J gene TRBJ2-1; D unresolved. This CDR3 region has 13 residues. V lost 6 bases, J lost 2 bases, and 8 bases lay in between. Germline loops: CDR1 WNHNN, CDR2 SYGVQD (reference sequence).

The chain is built from TRBV19 and TRBJ2-7; 9 bases fit TRBD2. Germline CDR1 and CDR2: LNHDA and SQIVND (reference sequence). The CDR3 consists of 15 residues. The V segment lost 4 bases and the J segment 6 bases; nucleotides outside the gene matches: 10. This chain's CDR3 is CASSRLAGWDSEQYF. For the CDR3, the DNA is TGTGCCAGTAGTAGGCTAGCGGGATGGGATAGCGAGCAGTACTTC.

The rearrangement joins TRBV6-5 to TRBJ1-5, with TRBD1 matching over 7 bases. This CDR3 is built from 15 residues. V dropped 0 bases and J dropped 3; count of bases not matched to a gene: 2. Looked up from germline, CDR1 is MNHEY and CDR2 is SVGAGI. CDR3 loop: CASSYSGTDNQPQHF. The CDR3 region has the DNA TGTGCCAGCAGTTACTCCGGGACAGACAATCAGCCCCAGCATTTT.

J is TRBJ1-4 and V is TRBV7-9; a possible D gene is TRBD1 (6 bases). Trimming took off 1 base at V and 4 bases at J, with 10 bases between the two ends. The CDR3 consists of 15 residues. CDR1 and CDR2 (germline): SEHNR, FQNEAQ (reference sequence). The CDR3 nucleotides read TGTGCCAGCAGCTTAGTCGGCAGGGGTAATGAAAAACTGTTTTTT. This sequence encodes CASSLVGRGNEKLFF. Using reference TRBV7-9 and TRBJ1-4 for the parts outside the CDR3, the full variable domain is DTGVSQNPRHKITKRGQNVTFRCDPISEHNRLYWYRQTLGQGPEFLTYFQNEAQLEKSRLLSDRFSAERPKGSFSTLEIQRTEQGDSAMYLCASSLVGRGNEKLFFGSGTQLSVL.

The chain recombines TRBV25-1 with TRBJ2-7; 8 bases align to TRBD1. Trimming cost V 5 bases and J 3 bases; bases outside gene matches: 12. The CDR3 is 16 residues long. Looked up from germline, CDR1 is MGHDK and CDR2 is SYGVNS. The CDR3 protein is CASSLPGTGSRYEQYF. The CDR3 nucleotides read TGTGCCAGCAGTCTCCCCGGGACAGGATCCCGCTACGAGCAGTACTTC.

The chain carries TRBV5-8 and TRBJ1-2, with 7 bases identical to TRBD1. Germline loops: CDR1 SGHTS, CDR2 YDEGEE. With V trimmed by 4 bases and J by 1 base, 7 bases remained unmatched. This CDR3 has 15 residues. CDR3 sequence: CASSHGQVVNYGYTF. The CDR3 DNA reads TGTGCCAGCAGCCACGGACAGGTGGTTAACTATGGCTACACCTTC.

The table lists this clone with a count of one. Other DNA sequences from this sample encode an identical CDR3 as well. V is TRBV5-1 and J is TRBJ2-7, with D hard to call. The germline CDR1 and CDR2 sequences are SGHRS and YFSETQ. V dropped 4 bases and J dropped 0 bases, with 11 bases sitting between them. This CDR3 is 14 amino acids long. In DNA form, the CDR3 reads TGCGCCAGCAGCCTAACAGCCTCCTCCTACGAGCAGTACTTC. Protein: CASSLTASSYEQYF.